One and the same sample provided the 11 T cell receptor beta chains below, sequenced in a study of T cell responses to AZD1222 COVID-19 vaccine. Clones were sequenced by immunoSEQ multiplex PCR, and TCRdb holds only the in-frame ones, with some missing. The sample consists of around 100,000 clones, around 90% of them appearing once. Here the sequenced sample was peripheral blood, taken on day 0 of AZD1222 vaccination. The receptors stem from an adult in good health.

V usage is TRBV27 and J usage is TRBJ1-1; no clear D. The germline V gene has CDR1 MNHEY and CDR2 SMNVEV (reference sequence). The V gene lost 1 base and the J gene lost 1 base, with 10 bases spanning the gap. This CDR3 has 15 residues. The CDR3, as DNA: TGTGCCAGCAGTTTATTAGGCGACGCGAACACTGAAGCTTTCTTT. Translating gives CASSLLGDANTEAFF.

This clone was seen a single time. J is TRBJ1-5 and V is TRBV2; possibly TRBD1 for D (5 bases). V was cut by 3 bases and J by 6 bases, with 12 bases left in between. The CDR3 contains 14 residues. Germline V gene lookup returns CDR1 SNHLY and CDR2 FYNNEI. CDR3: CASSDLGRGQPQHF. Here the CDR3 DNA reads TGTGCCAGCAGTGACTTGGGGCGCGGTCAGCCCCAGCATTTT.

The V call is TRBV29-1, the J call TRBJ1-1; no clear D gene. The length of the CDR3 is 12 residues. Germline V gene sequence: CDR1 SQVTM, CDR2 ANQGSEA. Trimming pared 1 base from V and 11 bases from J, leaving 14 bases between. CDR3: CSVEAMALGAFF. The CDR3 nucleotides read TGCAGCGTTGAAGCGATGGCCTTAGGGGCTTTCTTT.

The chain has TRBV12-3 or TRBV12-4 and TRBJ1-4; 7 positions agree with TRBD1. This CDR3 comprises 12 residues. The V and J ends lost 11 bases and 4 bases, in that order; junction bases with no gene match: 4. CDR3 loop: CAGRQGNEKLFF. CDR3 nucleotides: TGTGCCGGACGACAGGGTAATGAAAAACTGTTTTTT.

The J gene is TRBJ2-2, the V gene TRBV2, with D unresolved. Germline loops: CDR1 SNHLY, CDR2 FYNNEI. The CDR3 loop spans 10 amino acids. The germline V and J ends were trimmed by 7 bases and 4 bases, with 1 base remaining between them. In DNA form, the CDR3 reads TGTGCCAGCACCACCGGGGAGCTGTTTTTT. Protein sequence: CASTTGELFF.

The chain employs TRBV6-5 and TRBJ2-7, with TRBD1 matching over 9 bases. The germline V gene encodes CDR1 MNHEY and CDR2 SVGAGI. V lost 6 bases, J lost 5 bases, and 11 bases stayed unmatched. The CDR3 is 15 residues long. CDR3 nucleotides: TGTGCCAGCAGGTCTCGCGGGACAGGGACCCACGAGCAGTACTTC. Its protein product is CASRSRGTGTHEQYF.

The chain employs TRBV9 and TRBJ1-1, with TRBD1 as a possible D gene (6 bases). Germline CDR1 reads SGDLS; CDR2 reads YYNGEE. The length of the CDR3 is 16 residues. Trimming took off 3 bases at V and 3 bases at J, with 18 bases between the two ends. DNA for the CDR3: TGTGCCAGCAGCGCATTAAAGGGGGAGTCGGACACTGAAGCTTTCTTT. Its protein product is CASSALKGESDTEAFF.

The chain joins TRBV25-1 to TRBJ1-3; no definite D call. Trimming removed 4 bases at V and 4 bases at J, with 14 bases between. The CDR3 runs 15 residues. CDR1 MGHDK and CDR2 SYGVNS come from the germline V gene. This chain's CDR3 is CASSASVRNGNTIYF. The CDR3 bases are TGTGCCAGCAGTGCCTCGGTAAGGAACGGAAACACCATATATTTT.

This chain joins TRBV5-4 and TRBJ1-2; a weak D match, TRBD1 (5 bases). The V gene's germline CDR1 is SGHNT and CDR2 YYREEE (reference sequence). The CDR3 runs 16 residues. With 4 bases removed from V and 4 bases from J, the gap between germline ends came to 20 bases. The CDR3 loop reads CASSGISDTVSYGYTF. The CDR3 coding sequence is TGTGCCAGCAGCGGTATCTCGGACACCGTGAGCTATGGCTACACCTTC. Combining the CDR3 with reference TRBV5-4 and TRBJ1-2 gives the whole variable domain ETGVTQSPTHLIKTRGQQVTLRCSSQSGHNTVSWYQQALGQGPQFIFQYYREEENGRGNFPPRFSGLQFPNYSSELNVNALELDDSALYLCASSGISDTVSYGYTFGSGTRLTVV.

This sequence joins TRBV7-2 and TRBJ1-5; no definite D call. The germline V and J ends were trimmed by 2 bases and 8 bases, with 7 bases remaining between them. Germline CDR1 SGHTA, CDR2 FQGNSA. The CDR3 totals 12 residues. This chain's CDR3 is CASSLSWEPQHF. The CDR3 DNA reads TGTGCCAGCAGCTTAAGTTGGGAGCCCCAGCATTTT.

CDR3 coding DNA: TGTGCCAGCACCGTGCTTACTGGAAACACCATATATTTT. Amino acids: CASTVLTGNTIYF. The chain uses TRBV12-3 or TRBV12-4 and TRBJ1-3; no clear D. The CDR3 covers 13 residues. Trimming shortened V by 7 bases and J by 2 bases, and 9 bases separated the two germline ends.